The 31 T cell receptor beta chains below were found in one sample sequenced in a study of control samples from healthy donors and cancer patients. Method: immunoSEQ multiplex PCR; TCRdb's copy keeps in-frame clones and lacks some. Found here are about 120,000 clones, roughly nine tenths of them singletons; the top ten hold around 1.1%. The sample was PBMCs. The receptors originated from a woman between 50 and 59 years old with colorectal cancer.

This sequence joins TRBV5-6 and TRBJ2-5; D gene ambiguous. The germline CDR1 and CDR2 sequences are SGHDT and YYEEEE. Trimming left V 5 bases short and J 5 bases short, with 10 bases between. The CDR3 contains 12 residues. The chain's CDR3 is CASSGITETQYF. The CDR3 DNA sequence: TGTGCCAGCAGTGGAATTACCGAGACCCAGTACTTC. The entire variable domain, with the rest obtained from reference TRBV5-6 and TRBJ2-5, is as follows: DAGVTQSPTHLIKTRGQQVTLRCSPKSGHDTVSWYQQALGQGPQFIFQYYEEEERQRGNFPDRFSGHQFPNYSSELNVNALLLGDSALYLCASSGITETQYFGPGTRLLVL.

The chain recombines TRBV6-5 with TRBJ1-2, with a tentative D call TRBD1 (5 bases). Trimming stripped 7 bases from V and 7 bases from J, with 16 bases between. CDR3 length: 13 residues. From germline, CDR1 is MNHEY and CDR2 SVGAGI. The CDR3 DNA reads TGTGCCAGCAACGGGGGTCGGTCCGGTGGCTACACCTTC. This sequence encodes CASNGGRSGGYTF.

V usage is TRBV18 and J usage is TRBJ1-4; a possible D gene is TRBD1 (5 bases). Trimming pared 6 bases from V and 6 bases from J, leaving 11 bases between. The germline gives CDR1 KGHSH, CDR2 LQKENI. The CDR3 totals 13 residues. The CDR3 here is CASSPLRDEKLFF. CDR3 nucleotide sequence: TGTGCCAGCTCCCCCCTCAGGGATGAAAAACTGTTTTTT.

Only one count was recorded for this clone. The rearrangement uses TRBV19 and TRBJ2-7; D unresolved. This CDR3 has 11 residues. CDR1 and CDR2 from the germline V gene are LNHDA and SQIVND (reference sequence). The V gene lost 6 bases and the J gene lost 4 bases, with 7 bases spanning the gap. CDR3 coding DNA: TGTGCCAGTAGATTGGGATACGAGCAGTACTTC. This codes for CASRLGYEQYF.

The V gene is TRBV27, the J gene TRBJ1-2, with TRBD1 matching 12 bases. V dropped 8 bases and J dropped 8; count of bases not matched to a gene: 12. This CDR3 spans 15 amino acids. Germline CDR1 is MNHEY and CDR2 is SMNVEV (reference sequence). CDR3 coding DNA: TGTGCCAGCGGAGCTGGGACAGGGGGCTCTTGGGGCTACACCTTC. Protein sequence: CASGAGTGGSWGYTF.

V is TRBV5-6 and J is TRBJ2-5; 9 nucleotides line up with TRBD1. Trimming removed 1 base from V and 5 bases from J; junction bases left unmatched: 0. The CDR3 length is 13 residues. CDR1 is SGHDT and CDR2 is YYEEEE in the germline V gene. CDR3 amino acids: CASSLTGGETQYF. The CDR3 coding sequence is TGTGCCAGCAGCTTGACAGGGGGCGAGACCCAGTACTTC.

This chain joins TRBV7-6 and TRBJ1-5; 7 bases fit TRBD1. The CDR3 length is 13 residues. CDR1 SGHVS and CDR2 FNYEAQ come from the germline V gene. J was trimmed by 4 bases and V by 4 bases; bases with no gene match: 1. DNA for the CDR3: TGTGCCAGCAGCTCAGGGGGAAATCAGCCCCAGCATTTT. Its translation: CASSSGGNQPQHF.

The CDR3 reads CASSFSGAANTGELFF. CDR3 bases: TGTGCCAGCAGTTTCTCCGGGGCAGCGAACACCGGGGAGCTGTTTTTT. The rearrangement links TRBV27 to TRBJ2-2, with D perhaps matching TRBD1 or TRBD2 (5 bases each). The CDR3 extends over 16 amino acids. V was cut by 3 bases and J by 0 bases, with 11 bases left in between. Per the germline V gene, CDR1 is MNHEY and CDR2 is SMNVEV (reference sequence).

The chain employs TRBV19 and TRBJ1-5, with TRBD1 matching 9 bases. CDR1 LNHDA and CDR2 SQIVND come from the germline V gene (reference sequence). With 7 bases clipped from V and 0 bases from J, the junction kept 7 bases outside the gene matches. The CDR3 is made up of 16 amino acids. CDR3 sequence (DNA): TGTGCCAGTACCGCGACAGGGGGAAATAGCAATCAGCCCCAGCATTTT. This translates into CASTATGGNSNQPQHF.

This rearrangement joins TRBV28 to TRBJ2-4, with D perhaps TRBD2 (6 bases). The CDR3 sequence is 12 residues long. The ends were cut back, 1 base at V and 11 bases at J, with 9 bases in the middle. From germline, CDR1 is MDHEN and CDR2 SYDVKM. Here the CDR3 reads CASSLSSSVQYF. CDR3 in DNA: TGTGCCAGCAGTTTATCATCTAGCGTTCAGTACTTC.

This clone came up once. This chain uses TRBV7-2 with TRBJ2-5; D perhaps matches TRBD2 (6 bases). CDR1 and CDR2 from the germline V gene are SGHTA and FQGNSA. This CDR3 spans 14 amino acids. V was cut by 5 bases and J by 12 bases, with 22 bases left in between. In DNA form, the CDR3 reads TGTGCCAGCAGCCTTATTTGGGCGGGGTCAGCGGAGTACTTC. It codes for CASSLIWAGSAEYF. The entire variable domain, with the rest obtained from reference TRBV7-2 and TRBJ2-5, is as follows: GAGVSQSPSNKVTEKGKDVELRCDPISGHTALYWYRQSLGQGLEFLIYFQGNSAPDKSGLPSDRFSAERTGGSVSTLTIQRTQQEDSAVYLCASSLIWAGSAEYFGPGTRLLVL.

The rearrangement joins TRBV12-5 to TRBJ2-5; D is uncertain. V was pared by 0 bases and J by 4 bases, with 3 bases between. This CDR3 is 12 amino acids long. The germline gives CDR1 LGHNT, CDR2 FRNRAP. The CDR3 is CASGLVLETQYF. CDR3 bases: TGTGCTAGTGGTTTGGTATTAGAGACCCAGTACTTC. The full variable domain, rest sourced from reference TRBV12-5 and TRBJ2-5, is DARVTQTPRHKVTEMGQEVTMRCQPILGHNTVFWYRQTMMQGLELLAYFRNRAPLDDSGMPKDRFSAEMPDATLATLKIQPSEPRDSAVYFCASGLVLETQYFGPGTRLLVL.

V gene TRBV5-1 combines with J gene TRBJ2-1; D unclear. CDR1 is SGHRS and CDR2 is YFSETQ in the germline V gene. Trimming cost V 4 bases and J 10 bases, with 9 bases left between them. There are 11 residues in the CDR3. The CDR3 region has the DNA TGCGCCAGCAGCCTAGTTCGAGAGCAGTTCTTC. This sequence encodes CASSLVREQFF.

The chain has TRBV27 and TRBJ2-7; D remains ambiguous. Germline CDR1 is MNHEY and CDR2 is SMNVEV (reference sequence). The CDR3 runs 15 residues. Deletions cut 1 base from V and 0 bases from J, with 10 bases between. CDR3 residues: CASSLWLVPSYEQYF. DNA for the CDR3: TGTGCCAGCAGTTTATGGCTCGTTCCCTCCTACGAGCAGTACTTC.

On this clone: The sample carries other DNA sequences with the same CDR3. V usage is TRBV19 and J usage is TRBJ2-1, with 7 bases identical to TRBD2. Germline-derived CDR1 and CDR2 are LNHDA and SQIVND (reference sequence). V gave up 5 bases and J gave up 9 bases; unmatched junction bases: 7. The CDR3 runs to 13 residues. The CDR3 nucleotides are TGTGCCAGTAGTCCCCTAGGCGGGGGTGAGCAGTTCTTC. It codes for CASSPLGGGEQFF.

V is TRBV9 and J is TRBJ1-4, with D possibly matching TRBD1 (5 bases). The CDR3 totals 15 residues. The V gene's germline CDR1 is SGDLS and CDR2 YYNGEE. V was cut by 4 bases and J by 1 base, with 11 bases left in between. Written as DNA, the CDR3 is TGTGCCAGCAGCCCGGGGGGGGTAACTAATGAAAAACTGTTTTTT. Protein product: CASSPGGVTNEKLFF. The variable domain in full, with the rest retrieved from reference TRBV9 and TRBJ1-4, is DSGVTQTPKHLITATGQRVTLRCSPRSGDLSVYWYQQSLDQGLQFLIQYYNGEERAKGNILERFSAQQFPDLHSELNLSSLELGDSALYFCASSPGGVTNEKLFFGSGTQLSVL.

This chain uses TRBV19 with TRBJ2-3; 11 bases match TRBD2. V was pared by 5 bases and J by 1 base, with 5 bases of the junction left unmatched. There are 16 residues in the CDR3. The V gene's germline CDR1 is LNHDA and CDR2 SQIVND (reference sequence). CDR3 protein: CASSVISGRGTDTQYF. The CDR3 DNA follows: TGTGCCAGTAGTGTGATTAGCGGGAGGGGCACAGATACGCAGTATTTT.

The chain carries TRBV11-2 and TRBJ2-7, with D possibly being TRBD1 or TRBD2 (5 bases each). Germline CDR1 is SGHAT and CDR2 is FQNNGV. The CDR3 extends over 15 amino acids. V was trimmed by 3 bases and J by 2 bases, leaving 14 bases between them. For the CDR3, the DNA is TGTGCCAGCAGCTTCGGGACCCCGACGACCTACGAGCAGTACTTC. Its protein product is CASSFGTPTTYEQYF.

This chain links TRBV6-2 or TRBV6-3 with TRBJ1-4; no clear D gene. Trimming pared 4 bases from V and 5 bases from J, leaving 14 bases between. This CDR3 contains 15 residues. Germline CDR1 MNHEY, CDR2 SVGEGT. CDR3 sequence reads: CASSFSGRPNEKLFF. CDR3 nucleotides: TGTGCCAGCAGTTTCTCCGGGAGGCCGAATGAAAAACTGTTTTTT.

The rearrangement uses TRBV7-3 and TRBJ2-1; D ambiguous. Germline V lookup: CDR1 SGHTA, CDR2 FQGTGA. This CDR3 has 15 residues. The V end lost 1 base, the J end lost 6 bases, and 13 bases lay between the germline ends. The CDR3 protein is CASSLRAFTPNEQFF. DNA of the CDR3: TGTGCCAGCAGCTTAAGGGCGTTCACCCCCAATGAGCAGTTCTTC. Complete variable domain (other parts from reference TRBV7-3 and TRBJ2-1): GAGVSQTPSNKVTEKGKYVELRCDPISGHTALYWYRQSLGQGPEFLIYFQGTGAADDSGLPNDRFFAVRPEGSVSTLKIQRTERGDSAVYLCASSLRAFTPNEQFFGPGTRLTVL.

V usage is TRBV2 and J usage is TRBJ2-4; D is possibly TRBD2 (6 bases). The CDR3 covers 16 residues. The V end lost 7 bases, the J end lost 0 bases, and 16 bases lay between the germline ends. Germline V gene lookup returns CDR1 SNHLY and CDR2 FYNNEI. The CDR3 DNA follows: TGTGCCAGCATTTTTGGACGGACTATAGCCAAAAACATTCAGTACTTC. Its protein product is CASIFGRTIAKNIQYF.

The V call is TRBV5-6, the J call TRBJ2-7; 8 bases are shared with TRBD1. CDR1 is SGHDT and CDR2 is YYEEEE in the germline V gene. The trim removed 5 bases at V and 1 base at J, leaving 11 bases unmatched. The CDR3 length is 16 residues. The CDR3: CASSSLGTGESYEQYF. CDR3 nucleotide sequence: TGTGCCAGCAGTTCTCTTGGGACAGGCGAATCCTACGAGCAGTACTTC.

This chain links TRBV6-2 or TRBV6-3 with TRBJ2-2; possible D gene TRBD2, 6 bases. The CDR3 length is 14 residues. Trimming shortened V by 2 bases and J by 5 bases, and 9 bases separated the two germline ends. Germline lookup yields CDR1 MNHEY and CDR2 SVGEGT. DNA of the CDR3: TGTGCCAGCAGTTACACGGAGGGAACCGGGGAGCTGTTTTTT. Encoded protein: CASSYTEGTGELFF.

This chain connects TRBV24-1 to TRBJ2-7, with 11 bases aligning to TRBD2. The CDR3 has 18 amino acids. Germline assignment: CDR1 KGHDR and CDR2 SFDVKD. V lost 1 base and J lost 3; bases outside the gene matches: 10. CDR3 DNA: TGTGCCACCAGTGATTTTCCTGGACTAGCGGGCCCCCTCTACGAGCAGTACTTC. Its protein is CATSDFPGLAGPLYEQYF.

The CDR3 is CASSRQGSDKNIQYF. In DNA, the CDR3 is TGTGCCAGCAGCCGACAGGGGTCTGACAAAAACATTCAGTACTTC. The chain joins TRBV6-5 to TRBJ2-4; TRBD1 matches 8 bases. The CDR3 covers 15 residues. The germline V gene has CDR1 MNHEY and CDR2 SVGAGI. V was clipped by 6 bases and J by 3 bases; unmatched bases: 7.

In its sample, this clone was seen a few times. The rearrangement uses TRBV15 and TRBJ1-1; unclear D gene. The CDR3 totals 16 residues. Germline-derived CDR1 and CDR2 are LNHNV and YYDKDF (reference sequence). Trimming shortened V by 4 bases and J by 4 bases, and 19 bases separated the two germline ends. The CDR3 is CATSNGRRLGGTEAFF. The CDR3, as DNA: TGTGCCACCAGCAACGGGCGGAGGTTGGGTGGCACTGAAGCTTTCTTT.

The CDR3 bases are TGTGCCATCACCGAAGGGAGAAACACTGAAGCTTTCTTT. Translation gives CAITEGRNTEAFF. The chain carries TRBV10-3 and TRBJ1-1; D uncertain. This CDR3 is built from 13 residues. Germline values: CDR1 ENHRY, CDR2 SYGVKD. Deletions cut 7 bases from V and 2 bases from J, with 11 bases between.

The V gene is TRBV6-1, the J gene TRBJ1-2; D uncertain. The length of the CDR3 is 15 residues. Germline V CDR1 and CDR2: MNHNS, SASEGT. The V and J ends lost 2 bases and 0 bases respectively, with 10 bases between them. The CDR3 loop is CASSEYRGPNYGYTF. DNA for the CDR3: TGTGCCAGCAGTGAATACCGAGGCCCTAACTATGGCTACACCTTC.

About this clone itself: The same CDR3 can be traced to other DNA sequences in this sample. The chain has TRBV7-3 and TRBJ2-5; tentatively, D is TRBD2 (6 bases). Germline CDR1 SGHTA, CDR2 FQGTGA. CDR3 length equals 14 residues. The ends were cut back, 0 bases at V and 5 bases at J, with 10 bases in the middle. The CDR3 bases are TGTGCCAGCAGCTTAACGGGGGGTCAGGAGACCCAGTACTTC. Translation gives CASSLTGGQETQYF.

The chain recombines TRBV28 with TRBJ1-4; no firm D call. CDR1 and CDR2 from the germline V gene are MDHEN and SYDVKM. V lost 4 bases, J lost 3 bases, and 12 bases lay in between. CDR3 length: 15 amino acids. This CDR3 reads CASSYPGVANEKLFF. Written as DNA, the CDR3 is TGTGCCAGCAGTTACCCCGGGGTTGCTAATGAAAAACTGTTTTTT.

This chain connects TRBV6-5 to TRBJ1-1; D unclear. Germline V gives CDR1 MNHEY, CDR2 SVGAGI. The length of the CDR3 is 10 residues. Deletions cut 7 bases from V and 11 bases from J, with 11 bases between. The CDR3 loop is CASNNRWAFF. The CDR3 DNA reads as TGTGCCAGCAATAACCGGTGGGCTTTCTTT.